This T cell receptor (beta chain) was sequenced in a study of blood T cell repertoires in COVID-19. V gave up 3 bases and J gave up 4 bases, with 21 bases separating them. This CDR3 spans 18 amino acids. CDR1 is LNHDA, CDR2 SQIVND, per germline (reference sequence). The table came from immunoSEQ multiplex PCR; TCRdb's copy has only in-frame clones and leaves some out. The table has around 270,000 clones, 80% to 90% seen once; the top ten hold around 3%. The sequence was collected from a woman between 40 and 50 years old who had been exposed to COVID-19. The specimen was PBMCs or T cells enriched from blood (not recorded which). The chain couples TRBV19 to TRBJ2-2, with D possibly being TRBD1 (8 bases). The CDR3 sequence: CASSMSPGQGGLTGELFF. The CDR3 DNA reads TGTGCCAGTAGTATGTCTCCCGGACAGGGAGGGCTCACCGGGGAGCTGTTTTTT.